The T cell receptor (beta chain) under discussion was sequenced for a study of response to subunit inactivated influenza vaccine. TCRdb redid the calling of the RT-PCR reads with MiXCR, one entry per CDR3 protein. This sample has hundreds of thousands of distinct CDR3 sequences, with about 11% found just once. Deletions cut 3 bases from V and 7 bases from J, with 16 bases between. CDR3 length: 15 amino acids. Looked up from germline, CDR1 is LGHDT and CDR2 is YNNKEL (reference sequence). These data also formed part of another study, on T cells expressing NK-cell markers. That work adds: cDNA encoding TCR beta was synthesized via 5'RACE template switching incorporating UMIs. The TCR beta repertoires were obtained from sorted CD3+CD56+NKG2C+, CD3+CD56+NKG2C- and CD3+CD56-NKG2C+ T cells.

The TCR comes from a man aged 50-60 years who received an inactivated influenza vaccine. The V gene is TRBV3-1, the J gene TRBJ2-1; D uncertain. The sample in question was PBMCs from blood, obtained on the day of vaccination. CDR3 sequence: CASSQTPVGSNEQFF. The CDR3, as DNA: TGTGCCAGCAGCCAGACACCAGTAGGAAGTAATGAGCAGTTCTTC.